Following are 28 T cell receptor beta chains from one sample sequenced in a study of shared clonotypes between healthy human individuals. Measured with immunoSEQ multiplex PCR; TCRdb has only the in-frame clones, and not every one. This sample carries 2 million to 2.5 million clones, about 94% of them seen once, and the ten largest clones take roughly 0.13%. Sequences were obtained from naive CD4+ T cells sorted from blood. Subset in this sample: CD45RA+ positively selected. The receptors originated from a man aged 18-30 years in good health.

The chain combines TRBV7-2 with TRBJ2-1, with D uncertain. CDR1 and CDR2 (germline): SGHTA, FQGNSA. The CDR3 is 17 residues long. The V gene lost 1 base and the J gene lost 0 bases, with 13 bases spanning the gap. CDR3 coding DNA: TGTGCCAGCAGCTTAGTGGGTCGGAAGGGCTCCTACAATGAGCAGTTCTTC. Encoded protein: CASSLVGRKGSYNEQFF.

The rearrangement uses TRBV4-3 and TRBJ1-1; 7 bases align to TRBD1. Trimming at V came to 1 base and at J to 4 bases, leaving 3 bases not matched to a gene. The CDR3 totals 14 residues. Germline V gives CDR1 LGHNA, CDR2 YSLEER. The CDR3 DNA reads TGCGCCAGCAGCCAAGGGGCAGGGGGCACTGAAGCTTTCTTT. This gives the protein CASSQGAGGTEAFF.

This clone was counted a few times. The rearrangement joins TRBV19 to TRBJ2-7, with 7 nucleotides matching TRBD1. The CDR3 is 14 amino acids. Germline trimming cut 5 bases from V and 0 bases from J; bases unmatched to any gene: 4. Germline V CDR1 and CDR2: LNHDA, SQIVND (reference sequence). The CDR3 region has the DNA TGTGCCAGTAGTCCCTGGGACAGCTCCTACGAGCAGTACTTC. Amino acid sequence: CASSPWDSSYEQYF.

This chain's CDR3 is CASSVGISGSYEQYF. The CDR3 DNA is TGTGCCAGCAGCGTAGGTATTAGCGGGAGCTACGAGCAGTACTTC. The V call is TRBV9, the J call TRBJ2-7, with 9 bases matching TRBD2. The CDR3 is 15 residues long. In germline, CDR1 is SGDLS, CDR2 YYNGEE. With 0 bases clipped from V and 3 bases from J, the junction kept 4 bases outside the gene matches.

As for this clone: In the same sample, other DNA sequences code for this CDR3. This chain joins TRBV7-2 and TRBJ2-5, with TRBD2 matching over 11 bases. Germline values: CDR1 SGHTA, CDR2 FQGNSA. This CDR3 has 16 amino acids. Trimming cost V 1 base and J 1 base; bases outside gene matches: 2. CDR3 region: CASSLGGLAGQETQYF. CDR3 DNA: TGTGCCAGCAGCTTAGGCGGACTAGCGGGCCAAGAGACCCAGTACTTC.

The chain couples TRBV30 to TRBJ2-1, with 8 nucleotides matching TRBD2. The CDR3 has 15 amino acids. The V gene end was trimmed by 3 bases and the J gene end by 3 bases; junction bases not matched to a gene: 7. CDR1 and CDR2 from the germline V gene are GTSNPN and SVGIG (reference sequence). CDR3: CAWSSISGVYNEQFF. DNA of the CDR3: TGTGCCTGGAGCTCGATTAGCGGGGTCTACAATGAGCAGTTCTTC.

The CDR3, as DNA: TGTGCCAGCACCCCCCAGGGGGCGGGGGGTTACGAGCAGTACTTC. Its translation: CASTPQGAGGYEQYF. V is TRBV27 and J is TRBJ2-7; D may match TRBD1 or TRBD2 (8 bases each). The ends were cut back, 7 bases at V and 4 bases at J, with 20 bases in the middle. CDR3 length: 15 amino acids. The V gene's germline CDR1 is MNHEY and CDR2 SMNVEV (reference sequence).

With regard to this clone: Distinct nucleotide sequences in the sample also encode this CDR3. The chain recombines TRBV30 with TRBJ1-4, with 7 positions matching TRBD1. Germline lookup yields CDR1 GTSNPN and CDR2 SVGIG (reference sequence). CDR3 length: 14 amino acids. Unmatched junction bases numbered 6, after V lost 0 bases and J lost 8 bases. The CDR3 sequence is CAWSVRGGGEKLFF. The CDR3 coding sequence is TGTGCCTGGAGTGTAAGAGGGGGCGGAGAAAAACTGTTTTTT.

This chain connects TRBV27 to TRBJ1-1; D might be TRBD1 (6 bases). The CDR3 spans 14 residues. From germline, CDR1 is MNHEY and CDR2 SMNVEV (reference sequence). V was shortened by 3 bases and J by 2 bases, with 10 bases between the two germline ends. The CDR3 reads CASSFRGANTEAFF. The CDR3 DNA reads TGTGCCAGCAGTTTCCGGGGGGCAAACACTGAAGCTTTCTTT.

The genes are TRBV7-9 and TRBJ2-2, with D maybe TRBD1 (5 bases). Trimming pared 0 bases from V and 5 bases from J, leaving 13 bases between. The length of the CDR3 is 16 residues. Germline V gene sequence: CDR1 SEHNR, CDR2 FQNEAQ (reference sequence). Written as DNA, the CDR3 is TGTGCCAGCAGCTTAGCGCAAGGGGCGCGGACCGGGGAGCTGTTTTTT. Encoded protein: CASSLAQGARTGELFF.

This chain joins TRBV6-5 and TRBJ2-6; no definite D call. In germline, CDR1 is MNHEY, CDR2 SVGAGI. V shed 5 bases and J shed 1 base, with 6 bases lying between them. The length of the CDR3 is 14 residues. CDR3 loop: CASSSRSGANVLTF. The CDR3 nucleotides read TGTGCCAGCAGTAGTCGTTCTGGGGCCAACGTCCTGACTTTC.

The V and J genes are TRBV5-6 and TRBJ1-1; D possibly corresponds to TRBD1 (6 bases). Germline loops: CDR1 SGHDT, CDR2 YYEEEE. V shed 4 bases and J shed 5 bases, with 18 bases lying between them. This CDR3 comprises 15 residues. The CDR3 DNA reads as TGTGCCAGCAGCCGATCAGGGAAGACAGGAACTGAAGCTTTCTTT. This sequence encodes CASSRSGKTGTEAFF.

This chain links TRBV11-3 with TRBJ2-3; the D gene is possibly TRBD2 (6 bases). V was trimmed by 5 bases and J by 0 bases, leaving 12 bases between them. The CDR3 runs 15 residues. CDR1 is SGHNT and CDR2 is YENEEA in the germline V gene. CDR3 region: CASSPGLISTDTQYF. The CDR3 DNA is TGTGCCAGCAGCCCGGGACTGATAAGCACAGATACGCAGTATTTT.

CDR3 in DNA: TGTGCCAGCAGCGGACAAATATCGGACACTGAAGCTTTCTTT. It encodes CASSGQISDTEAFF. The J gene is TRBJ1-1, the V gene TRBV6-5, with TRBD1 as a possible D gene (5 bases). The CDR3 spans 14 residues. Trimming pared 6 bases from V and 3 bases from J, leaving 14 bases between. The germline V gene encodes CDR1 MNHEY and CDR2 SVGAGI.

The V gene is TRBV5-1, the J gene TRBJ2-7, with D perhaps TRBD1 or TRBD2 (5 bases each). Germline CDR1 reads SGHRS; CDR2 reads YFSETQ. The length of the CDR3 is 15 residues. V gave up 0 bases and J gave up 3 bases, with 13 bases separating them. CDR3 bases: TGCGCCAGCAGCTTGGTAGGGGACGATTTCTACGAGCAGTACTTC. It specifies CASSLVGDDFYEQYF.

V is TRBV30 and J is TRBJ1-1; D gene ambiguous. V was shortened by 0 bases and J by 3 bases, with 17 bases between the two germline ends. The CDR3 runs 16 residues. CDR1 and CDR2 (germline): GTSNPN, SVGIG (reference sequence). CDR3 coding DNA: TGTGCCTGGAGTGTATGGAGGTGGCGAGAGGACACTGAAGCTTTCTTT. Protein sequence: CAWSVWRWREDTEAFF.

The rearrangement links TRBV7-2 to TRBJ1-3; TRBD1 matches 7 bases. Per the germline V gene, CDR1 is SGHTA and CDR2 is FQGNSA. After removal of 2 bases from V and 3 bases from J, the junction contained 4 bases not matched to a gene. The length of the CDR3 is 15 residues. CDR3 bases: TGTGCCAGCAGCTTATGGGACAGCTATGGAAACACCATATATTTT. Its protein is CASSLWDSYGNTIYF.

The V and J genes are TRBV7-9 and TRBJ2-7; 7 bases are shared with TRBD1. Germline V gene data show CDR1 as SEHNR and CDR2 as FQNEAQ (reference sequence). The CDR3 has 13 residues. The V segment lost 10 bases and the J segment 1 base; nucleotides outside the gene matches: 7. The CDR3 loop is CAISTGDSYEQYF. Here the CDR3 DNA reads TGTGCCATCTCCACAGGGGATTCCTACGAGCAGTACTTC.

The chain carries TRBV28 and TRBJ1-2; D is unclear. V was clipped by 6 bases and J by 3 bases, with 8 bases between them. CDR1 MDHEN and CDR2 SYDVKM come from the germline V gene. This CDR3 comprises 12 residues. The chain's CDR3 is CASRRYYYGYTF. Written as DNA, the CDR3 is TGTGCCAGCAGACGATATTACTATGGCTACACCTTC.

The rearrangement links TRBV18 to TRBJ2-7; D could derive from TRBD1 or TRBD2 (6 bases each). With 1 base removed from V and 2 bases from J, the gap between germline ends came to 15 bases. Looked up from germline, CDR1 is KGHSH and CDR2 is LQKENI. The CDR3 contains 16 residues. The CDR3 nucleotides read TGTGCCAGCTCACCACGACAGGACGGGGGTCCCTACGAGCAGTACTTC. Residues: CASSPRQDGGPYEQYF. The full variable domain, in which reference TRBV18 and TRBJ2-7 provide the parts outside the CDR3, is NAGVMQNPRHLVRRRGQEARLRCSPMKGHSHVYWYRQLPEEGLKFMVYLQKENIIDESGMPKERFSAEFPKEGPSILRIQQVVRGDSAAYFCASSPRQDGGPYEQYFGPGTRLTVT.

A few counts support this clone. V is TRBV6-7 and J is TRBJ2-7; the D gene is possibly TRBD2 (5 bases). Being an ORF, TRBV6-7 has a function that is uncertain. CDR3 length equals 12 residues. Trimming took 8 bases from V and 3 from J, leaving 11 bases between them. DNA for the CDR3: TGTGCCAGCCGACCTAGCTACTACGAGCAGTACTTC. Protein: CASRPSYYEQYF.

Worth noting for this clone: This sample includes further DNA sequences coding for the same CDR3. The chain has TRBV7-6 and TRBJ1-3; D is ambiguous. Trimming took 0 bases from V and 0 from J, leaving 6 bases between them. Germline CDR1 SGHVS, CDR2 FNYEAQ. The length of the CDR3 is 15 residues. The CDR3 nucleotides are TGTGCCAGCAGCTTAGCACAGAGCTCTGGAAACACCATATATTTT. Amino acid sequence: CASSLAQSSGNTIYF.

This clone was observed once. The V and J genes are TRBV11-2 and TRBJ1-4, with 8 bases lining up with TRBD1. This CDR3 comprises 15 residues. The trim removed 5 bases at V and 8 bases at J, leaving 10 bases unmatched. Germline V gene sequence: CDR1 SGHAT, CDR2 FQNNGV. The CDR3 loop reads CASSSTDRVGEKLFF. The CDR3 bases are TGTGCCAGCAGCAGTACGGACAGGGTCGGCGAAAAACTGTTTTTT.

The chain links TRBV2 to TRBJ2-3; TRBD2 aligns across 11 bases. The length of the CDR3 is 13 residues. V was clipped by 10 bases and J by 5 bases; unmatched bases: 5. Germline V gene data show CDR1 as SNHLY and CDR2 as FYNNEI. CDR3 protein: CAKTGTSGDTQYF. CDR3 sequence (DNA): TGTGCCAAGACGGGGACTAGCGGAGATACGCAGTATTTT.

V usage is TRBV11-3 and J usage is TRBJ2-7, with unresolved D. V lost 1 base and J 5 bases, leaving 6 bases between the germline ends. The CDR3 runs to 12 residues. Germline V gives CDR1 SGHNT, CDR2 YENEEA. CDR3 sequence reads: CASSLGIHEQYF. CDR3 DNA sequence: TGTGCCAGCAGCTTAGGTATCCACGAGCAGTACTTC.

The V and J genes are TRBV7-6 and TRBJ1-4; D gene uncertain. Trimming left V 5 bases short and J 5 bases short, with 9 bases between. This CDR3 contains 13 residues. CDR1 and CDR2 from the germline V gene are SGHVS and FNYEAQ. The CDR3 sequence is CASSPGLNEKLFF. CDR3 bases: TGTGCCAGCAGCCCCGGACTGAATGAAAAACTGTTTTTT.

The chain combines TRBV7-2 with TRBJ2-2; 8 bases agree with TRBD1. Germline V gene lookup returns CDR1 SGHTA and CDR2 FQGNSA. CDR3 length: 15 residues. J lost 4 bases, V lost 5 bases, and 6 bases had no gene match. CDR3 nucleotides: TGTGCCAGCAGCGTAAGGGGACAGGTCACCGGGGAGCTGTTTTTT. This sequence encodes CASSVRGQVTGELFF.

This clone was counted once. The rearrangement uses TRBV28 and TRBJ2-7; TRBD2 aligns across 10 bases. The germline V gene encodes CDR1 MDHEN and CDR2 SYDVKM. The CDR3 is 14 amino acids. The trim removed 7 bases at V and 7 bases at J, leaving 10 bases unmatched. This CDR3 reads CASNVVASGGEQYF. DNA for the CDR3: TGTGCCAGCAACGTAGTAGCTAGCGGGGGAGAGCAGTACTTC.